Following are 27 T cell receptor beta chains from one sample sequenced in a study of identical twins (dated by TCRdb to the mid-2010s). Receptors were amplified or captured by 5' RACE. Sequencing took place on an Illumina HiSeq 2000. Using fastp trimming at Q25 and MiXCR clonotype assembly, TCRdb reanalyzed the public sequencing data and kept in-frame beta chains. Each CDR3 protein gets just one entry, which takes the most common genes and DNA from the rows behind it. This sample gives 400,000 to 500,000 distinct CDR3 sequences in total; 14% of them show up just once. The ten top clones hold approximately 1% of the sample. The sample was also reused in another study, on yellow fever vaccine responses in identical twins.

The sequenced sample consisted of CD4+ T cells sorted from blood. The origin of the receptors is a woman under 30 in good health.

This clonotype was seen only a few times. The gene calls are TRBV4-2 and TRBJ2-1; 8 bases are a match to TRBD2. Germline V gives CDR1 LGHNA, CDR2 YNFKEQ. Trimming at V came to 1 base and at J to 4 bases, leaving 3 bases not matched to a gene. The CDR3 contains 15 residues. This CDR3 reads CASSQVSSGYNEQFF. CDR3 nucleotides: TGTGCCAGCAGCCAAGTGTCTAGCGGGTACAATGAGCAGTTCTTC.

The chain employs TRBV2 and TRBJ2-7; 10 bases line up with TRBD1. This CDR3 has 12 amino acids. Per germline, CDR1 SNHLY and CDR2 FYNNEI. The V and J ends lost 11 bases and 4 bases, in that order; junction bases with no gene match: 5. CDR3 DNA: TGTGCCGGGGGGGACAGGGGTTACGAGCAGTACTTC. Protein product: CAGGDRGYEQYF.

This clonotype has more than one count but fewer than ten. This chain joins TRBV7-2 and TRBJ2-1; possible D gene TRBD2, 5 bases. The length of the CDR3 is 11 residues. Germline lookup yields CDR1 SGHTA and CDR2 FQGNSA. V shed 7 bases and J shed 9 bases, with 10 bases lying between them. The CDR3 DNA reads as TGTGCCAGCACCCCAGGACTTGAGCAGTTCTTC. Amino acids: CASTPGLEQFF.

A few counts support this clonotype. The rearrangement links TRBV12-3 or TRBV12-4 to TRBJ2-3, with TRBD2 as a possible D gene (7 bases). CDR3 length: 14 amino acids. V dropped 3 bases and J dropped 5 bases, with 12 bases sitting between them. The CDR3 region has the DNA TGTGCCAGCAGTTTGAGGGAGGGGGGAGATACGCAGTATTTT. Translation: CASSLREGGDTQYF.

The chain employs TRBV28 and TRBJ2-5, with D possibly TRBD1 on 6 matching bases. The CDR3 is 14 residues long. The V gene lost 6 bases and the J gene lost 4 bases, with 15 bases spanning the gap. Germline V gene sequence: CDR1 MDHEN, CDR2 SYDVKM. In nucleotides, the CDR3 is TGTGCCAGCAGAAAACAGGGACGCGGAGAGACCCAGTACTTC. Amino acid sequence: CASRKQGRGETQYF.

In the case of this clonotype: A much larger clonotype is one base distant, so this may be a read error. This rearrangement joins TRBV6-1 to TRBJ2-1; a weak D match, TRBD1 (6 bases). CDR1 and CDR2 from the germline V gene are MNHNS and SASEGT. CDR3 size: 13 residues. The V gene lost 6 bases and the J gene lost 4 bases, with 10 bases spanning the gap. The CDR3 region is CASRGAEYNEQFF. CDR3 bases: TGTGCCAGCAGGGGGGCAGAGTACAATGAGCAGTTCTTC.

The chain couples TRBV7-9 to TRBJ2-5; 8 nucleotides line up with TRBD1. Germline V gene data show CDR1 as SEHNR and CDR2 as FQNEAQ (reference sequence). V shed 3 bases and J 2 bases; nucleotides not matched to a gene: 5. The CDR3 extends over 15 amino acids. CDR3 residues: CASSLTGAGQETQYF. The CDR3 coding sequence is TGTGCCAGCAGCTTGACAGGGGCTGGACAAGAGACCCAGTACTTC.

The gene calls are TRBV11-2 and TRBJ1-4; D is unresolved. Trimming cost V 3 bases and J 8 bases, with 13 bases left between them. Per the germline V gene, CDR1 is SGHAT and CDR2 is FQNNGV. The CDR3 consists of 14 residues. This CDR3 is CASSFREGREKLFF. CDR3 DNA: TGTGCCAGCAGCTTTAGGGAGGGTCGAGAAAAACTGTTTTTT.

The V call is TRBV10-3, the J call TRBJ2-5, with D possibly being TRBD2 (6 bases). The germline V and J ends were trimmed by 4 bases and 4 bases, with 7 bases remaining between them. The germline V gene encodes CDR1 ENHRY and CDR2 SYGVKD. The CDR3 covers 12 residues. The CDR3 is CAISVGGETQYF. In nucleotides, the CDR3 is TGTGCCATCAGTGTGGGGGGAGAGACCCAGTACTTC.

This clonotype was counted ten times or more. The CDR3 bases are TGCAGCGTTGCACCGTACGTCGAGGGCACCGGGGAGCTGTTTTTT. It encodes CSVAPYVEGTGELFF. The chain has TRBV29-1 and TRBJ2-2; possibly TRBD2 for D (5 bases). Trimming removed 4 bases at V and 4 bases at J, with 16 bases between. Germline CDR1 is SQVTM and CDR2 is ANQGSEA. CDR3 length: 15 residues.

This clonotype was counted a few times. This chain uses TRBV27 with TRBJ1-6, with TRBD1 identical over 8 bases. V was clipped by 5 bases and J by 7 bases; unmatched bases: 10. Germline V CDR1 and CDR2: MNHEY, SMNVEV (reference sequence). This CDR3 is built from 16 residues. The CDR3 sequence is CASSLQTGTGNSPLHF. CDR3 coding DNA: TGTGCCAGCAGTCTTCAAACCGGGACAGGAAATTCACCCCTCCACTTT.

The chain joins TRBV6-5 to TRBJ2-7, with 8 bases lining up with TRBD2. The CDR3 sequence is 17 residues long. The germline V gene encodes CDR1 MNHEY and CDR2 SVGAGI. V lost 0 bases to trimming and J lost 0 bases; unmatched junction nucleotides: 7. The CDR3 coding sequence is TGTGCCAGCAGTTACTCAACCCCCACTAGCGGCTCCTACGAGCAGTACTTC. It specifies CASSYSTPTSGSYEQYF.

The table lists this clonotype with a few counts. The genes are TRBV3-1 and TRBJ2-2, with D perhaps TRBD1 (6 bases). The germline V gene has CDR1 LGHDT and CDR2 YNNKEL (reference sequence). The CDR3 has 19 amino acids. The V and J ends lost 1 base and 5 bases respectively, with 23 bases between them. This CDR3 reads CASSQGSGTPVRWTGELFF. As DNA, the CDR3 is TGTGCCAGCAGCCAAGGGTCGGGGACACCCGTTCGGTGGACCGGGGAGCTGTTTTTT.

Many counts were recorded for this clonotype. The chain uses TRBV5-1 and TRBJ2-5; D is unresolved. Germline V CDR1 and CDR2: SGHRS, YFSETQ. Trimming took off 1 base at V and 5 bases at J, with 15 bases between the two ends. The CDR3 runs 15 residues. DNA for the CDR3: TGCGCCAGCAGCTTGTATGCAGCGTTCGGGGAGACCCAGTACTTC. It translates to CASSLYAAFGETQYF.

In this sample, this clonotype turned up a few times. The CDR3 region is CASSLGGVGDEQYF. Written as DNA, the CDR3 is TGCGCCAGCAGCTTGGGAGGGGTAGGTGACGAGCAGTACTTC. The rearrangement links TRBV5-1 to TRBJ2-7; D is possibly TRBD1 or TRBD2 (5 bases each). V was clipped by 0 bases and J by 5 bases, with 12 bases between them. This CDR3 contains 14 residues. In germline, CDR1 is SGHRS, CDR2 YFSETQ. The full variable domain, rest sourced from reference TRBV5-1 and TRBJ2-7, is KAGVTQTPRYLIKTRGQQVTLSCSPISGHRSVSWYQQTPGQGLQFLFEYFSETQRNKGNFPGRFSGRQFSNSRSEMNVSTLELGDSALYLCASSLGGVGDEQYFGPGTRLTVT.

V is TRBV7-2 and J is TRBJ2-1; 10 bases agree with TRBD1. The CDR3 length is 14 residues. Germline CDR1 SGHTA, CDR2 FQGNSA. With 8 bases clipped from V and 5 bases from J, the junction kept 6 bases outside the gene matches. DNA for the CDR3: TGTGCCAGCCGACAGGGGGCGGTTCACAATGAGCAGTTCTTC. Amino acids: CASRQGAVHNEQFF.

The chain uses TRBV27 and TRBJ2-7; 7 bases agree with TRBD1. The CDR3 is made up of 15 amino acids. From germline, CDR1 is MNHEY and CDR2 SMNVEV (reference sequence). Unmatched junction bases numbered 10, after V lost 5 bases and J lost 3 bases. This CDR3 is CASSPQPGQSYEQYF. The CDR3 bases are TGTGCCAGCAGTCCCCAACCGGGACAGAGCTACGAGCAGTACTTC.

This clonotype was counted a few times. This CDR3 is CASSPSKIVQFF. The CDR3 DNA reads as TGTGCCAGCAGCCCATCTAAGATCGTGCAGTTCTTC. V gene TRBV11-2 combines with J gene TRBJ2-1; D not resolved. Germline V CDR1 and CDR2: SGHAT, FQNNGV. V was clipped by 5 bases and J by 12 bases, with 14 bases between them. The CDR3 is 12 residues long. Filled out from reference TRBV11-2 and TRBJ2-1, the complete variable domain reads EAGVAQSPRYKIIEKRQSVAFWCNPISGHATLYWYQQILGQGPKLLIQFQNNGVVDDSQLPKDRFSAERLKGVDSTLKIQPAKLEDSAVYLCASSPSKIVQFFGPGTRLTVL.

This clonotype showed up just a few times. DNA for the CDR3: TGCGCCAGCGCGCGGGGCACCATGTCCCAGTACTTC. As protein: CASARGTMSQYF. V is TRBV4-3 and J is TRBJ2-5; tentative D call: TRBD2 (6 bases). From germline, CDR1 is LGHNA and CDR2 YSLEER. V lost 8 bases and J 9 bases, leaving 16 bases between the germline ends. The CDR3 spans 12 residues.

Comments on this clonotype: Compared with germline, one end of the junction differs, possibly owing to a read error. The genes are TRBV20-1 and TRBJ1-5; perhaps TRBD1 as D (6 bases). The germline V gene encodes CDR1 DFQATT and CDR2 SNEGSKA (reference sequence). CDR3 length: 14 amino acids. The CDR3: CSAGGRMSNQPQHF. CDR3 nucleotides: TGCAGTGCGGGGGGCCGAATGAGCAACCAGCCCCAGCATTTT.

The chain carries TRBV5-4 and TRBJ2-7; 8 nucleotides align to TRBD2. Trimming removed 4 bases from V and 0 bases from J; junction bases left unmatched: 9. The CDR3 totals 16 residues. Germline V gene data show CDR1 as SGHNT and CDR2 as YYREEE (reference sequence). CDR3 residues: CASSRITSGSSYEQYF. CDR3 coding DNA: TGTGCCAGCAGCCGAATTACTAGCGGTAGCTCCTACGAGCAGTACTTC.

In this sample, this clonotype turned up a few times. In nucleotides, the CDR3 is TGCAGTGCCAAACCGCAGGGGCCCGCGAACACCGGGGAGCTGTTTTTT. Translation gives CSAKPQGPANTGELFF. The gene calls are TRBV20-1 and TRBJ2-2; tentative D call: TRBD1 (6 bases). This CDR3 region has 16 residues. Germline values: CDR1 DFQATT, CDR2 SNEGSKA (reference sequence). Trimming left V 6 bases short and J 0 bases short, with 17 bases between.

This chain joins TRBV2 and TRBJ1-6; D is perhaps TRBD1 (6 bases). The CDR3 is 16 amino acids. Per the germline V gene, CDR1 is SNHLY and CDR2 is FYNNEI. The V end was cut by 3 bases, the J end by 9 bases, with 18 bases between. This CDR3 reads CASSDAPPQGGSPLHF. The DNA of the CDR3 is TGTGCCAGCAGTGATGCCCCCCCACAGGGAGGTTCACCCCTCCACTTT.

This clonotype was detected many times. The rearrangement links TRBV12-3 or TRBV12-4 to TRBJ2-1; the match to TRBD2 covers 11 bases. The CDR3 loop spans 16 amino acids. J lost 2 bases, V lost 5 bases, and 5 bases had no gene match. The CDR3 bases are TGTGCCAGCAGTCCACCGGGACTAGCGGCCTACAATGAGCAGTTCTTC. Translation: CASSPPGLAAYNEQFF.

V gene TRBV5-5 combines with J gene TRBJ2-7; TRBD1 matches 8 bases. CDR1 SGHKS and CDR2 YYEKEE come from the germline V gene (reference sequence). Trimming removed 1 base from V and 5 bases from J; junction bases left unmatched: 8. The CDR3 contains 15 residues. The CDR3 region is CASSLLAGGFNEQYF. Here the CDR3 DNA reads TGTGCCAGCAGCTTGCTGGCAGGGGGCTTCAACGAGCAGTACTTC.

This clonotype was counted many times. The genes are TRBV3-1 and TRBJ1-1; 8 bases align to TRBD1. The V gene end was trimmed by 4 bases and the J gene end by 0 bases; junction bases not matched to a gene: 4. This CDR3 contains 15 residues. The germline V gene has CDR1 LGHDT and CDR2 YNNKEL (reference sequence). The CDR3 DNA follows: TGTGCCAGCAGCCTCAGGGGGCGGTTGAACACTGAAGCTTTCTTT. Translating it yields CASSLRGRLNTEAFF.

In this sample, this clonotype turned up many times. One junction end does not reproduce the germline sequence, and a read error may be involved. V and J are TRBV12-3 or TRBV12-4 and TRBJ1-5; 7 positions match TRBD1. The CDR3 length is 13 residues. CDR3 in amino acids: CASSLDRAQPQHF. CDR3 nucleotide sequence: TGTGCCAGCAGCTTAGACAGGGCACAGCCCCAGCATTTT.